These T cell receptor beta chains were read from a single sample in a study of metastatic and nonmetastatic thyroid tumors. TCRdb reassembled clones from the PCR reads with MiXCR. Of around 23,000 clones in the sample, 20% to 25% were seen once. Sequencing input: tumor tissue. The receptors were gathered from a female donor with papillary thyroid cancer or a benign thyroid nodule (not recorded which). Some clones in this sample may be carry-over from other donors' samples. The CDR3 runs from the conserved cysteine through the conserved F or W. The D gene is left open where the match is weak. Clone size is given for some rows only: seen once, a few or many times, or a class if the clone is expanded.

D,J,V,size,CDR3,DNA
.,TRBJ2-5,TRBV18,many,CASSPGQMAGETQYF,TGTGCCAGCTCACCCGGACAGATGGCCGGGGAGACCCAGTACTTC
.,TRBJ1-1,TRBV11-2,.,CASTPVNALEAFF,TGTGCCAGCACCCCCGTTAATGCCCTTGAAGCTTTCTTT
.,TRBJ1-1,TRBV7-2,.,CASSFLKGVNTEAFF,TGTGCCAGCAGCTTCTTGAAGGGAGTAAACACTGAAGCTTTCTTT
.,TRBJ2-3,TRBV6-1,many,CASSEGLGLVGSGDTQYF,TGTGCCAGCAGTGAAGGTCTGGGGTTAGTAGGGAGCGGAGATACGCAGTATTTT
.,TRBJ1-6,TRBV20-1,.,CSARDVRINSPLHF,TGCAGTGCTAGAGATGTCCGGATAAATTCACCCCTCCACTTT
.,TRBJ2-5,TRBV6-2/TRBV6-3,many,CASSRSIQETQYF,TGTGCCAGCAGCCGCTCTATCCAAGAGACCCAGTACTTC
TRBD1,TRBJ1-4,TRBV7-9,many,CASSSPGQGNEKLFF,TGTGCCAGCAGCTCCCCGGGACAGGGAAATGAAAAACTGTTTTTT
.,TRBJ2-2,TRBV7-2,.,CASSFASVNTGELFF,TGTGCCAGCAGCTTCGCCAGCGTGAACACCGGGGAGCTGTTTTTT
.,TRBJ2-1,TRBV4-3,medium-sized,CASSQHHRPSGGEQFF,TGCGCCAGCAGCCAACACCACAGGCCCTCTGGAGGTGAGCAGTTCTTC
.,TRBJ2-1,TRBV28,many,CASSLGFWGEQFF,TGTGCCAGCAGTTTAGGTTTCTGGGGTGAGCAGTTCTTC
.,TRBJ2-7,TRBV5-4,.,CASSSGVRVYSYERYF,TGTGCCAGCAGCTCGGGGGTACGGGTTTATTCCTACGAGCGGTACTTC
.,TRBJ2-7,TRBV7-2,many,CASSLAVGAGLSYEQYF,TGTGCCAGCAGCTTAGCCGTAGGGGCAGGGCTCTCCTACGAGCAGTACTTC
.,TRBJ1-6,TRBV20-1,many,CSARDKRDLDNSPLHF,TGCAGTGCTAGAGACAAGCGGGATTTAGACAATTCACCCCTCCACTTT
.,TRBJ2-1,TRBV5-4,many,CASSLGQGGANEQFF,TGTGCCAGCAGCTTGGGCCAGGGTGGCGCCAATGAGCAGTTCTTC
.,TRBJ1-1,TRBV27,.,CASSLSPGGTEAFF,TGTGCCAGCAGTTTATCCCCCGGTGGGACTGAAGCTTTCTTT
.,TRBJ1-3,TRBV6-1,many,CASTRTVSGNTIYF,TGTGCCAGCACCCGGACAGTCTCTGGAAACACCATATATTTT
.,TRBJ1-2,TRBV4-3,.,CASSQAKGVNHGYTF,TGCGCCAGCAGCCAAGCAAAGGGGGTAAACCATGGCTACACCTTC
.,TRBJ1-5,TRBV28,few,CASRLYRWDYSNQPQHF,TGTGCCAGCAGACTGTACAGGTGGGACTATAGCAATCAGCCCCAACATTTT
TRBD2,TRBJ2-7,TRBV20-1,.,CSAGTSGNTYEQYF,TGCAGTGCTGGGACTAGCGGGAATACCTACGAGCAGTACTTC
.,TRBJ2-6,TRBV19,few,CASRAGRSGANVLTF,TGTGCCAGTAGGGCGGGACGCTCTGGGGCCAACGTCCTGACTTTC
TRBD1,TRBJ1-1,TRBV28,.,CASIRGGQVLTEAFF,TGTGCCAGCATTAGGGGGGGACAGGTTCTGACTGAAGCTTTCTTT
.,TRBJ1-2,TRBV19,few,CASSMRAAGYTF,TGTGCCAGTAGTATGAGAGCGGCGGGCTACACCTTC
.,TRBJ1-5,TRBV5-5,.,CASSRGLGLNQPQHF,TGTGCCAGCAGCCGCGGACTGGGACTCAATCAGCCCCAGCATTTT
.,TRBJ2-7,TRBV6-1,.,CASSAGVTYEQYF,TGTGCCAGCAGTGCGGGAGTGACCTACGAGCAGTACTTC
.,TRBJ2-1,TRBV6-2/TRBV6-3,.,CASSYTGRIAGDEQFF,TGTGCCAGCAGTTACACGGGTAGGATTGCAGGGGATGAGCAGTTCTTC
TRBD1,TRBJ2-7,TRBV11-2,.,CASSTSGQGIEQYF,TGTGCCAGCAGCACGAGCGGACAGGGAATCGAGCAGTACTTC
TRBD2,TRBJ2-7,TRBV20-1,medium-sized,CSARDSSGRTFYEQYF,TGCAGTGCTAGAGATTCTAGCGGGAGGACTTTCTACGAGCAGTACTTC
.,TRBJ1-2,TRBV12-3/TRBV12-4,many,CASGTNYGYTF,TGTGCCAGCGGGACAAACTATGGCTACACCTTC
TRBD1,TRBJ2-7,TRBV27,.,CASSLRGRVVHEQYF,TGTGCCAGCAGTCTTAGGGGGCGTGTTGTCCACGAGCAGTACTTC
TRBD2,TRBJ2-3,TRBV5-1,many,CASSREGGTDTQYF,TGCGCCAGCAGCAGGGAGGGCGGGACAGATACGCAGTATTTT
TRBD1,TRBJ1-1,TRBV7-3,once,CASSFDREATEAFF,TGTGCCAGCAGCTTTGACAGGGAGGCCACTGAAGCTTTCTTT
.,TRBJ1-1,TRBV5-1,.,CASGIGQNTEAFF,TGTGCCAGCGGCATAGGACAGAACACTGAAGCTTTCTTT
TRBD1,TRBJ1-2,TRBV6-5,medium-sized,CASSYSGGNYGYTF,TGTGCCAGCAGTTACTCAGGGGGCAACTATGGCTACACCTTC
.,TRBJ2-7,TRBV3-1,.,CASSHLDREQYF,TGTGCCAGCAGCCACCTGGACCGCGAGCAGTACTTC
.,TRBJ1-2,TRBV18,many,CASSPQPGFGYTF,TGTGCCAGCTCACCACAGCCAGGGTTTGGCTACACCTTC
.,TRBJ2-3,TRBV11-1,.,CASSLALSDTQYF,TGTGCCAGCAGCTTAGCGCTCTCAGATACGCAGTATTTT
.,TRBJ2-7,TRBV12-3/TRBV12-4,.,CASTPSGGFGEQYF,TGTGCCAGCACTCCCTCAGGGGGGTTTGGCGAGCAGTACTTC
TRBD2,TRBJ2-2,TRBV11-2,.,CASSRTAGLAGVGLFF,TGTGCCAGCAGCCGCACGGCAGGGCTAGCGGGAGTCGGGCTGTTTTTT
.,TRBJ2-3,TRBV28,few,CASSRLQQDTQYF,TGTGCCAGCAGCCGCCTCCAGCAAGATACGCAGTATTTT
.,TRBJ1-2,TRBV20-1,few,CSASLHFLINYGYTF,TGCAGTGCTAGTCTACATTTCCTGATAAACTATGGCTACACCTTC
TRBD2,TRBJ2-3,TRBV19,many,CASSTLPGLGHSDTQYF,TGTGCCAGTAGTACACTCCCGGGACTAGGTCATTCAGATACGCAGTATTTT